This TCR beta chain was recorded in a study of blood T cell repertoires in COVID-19. Study-level background: In each case, the material was cDNA or gDNA derived from T cells, B-cell-depleted T cells, or PBMCs.

The V gene's germline CDR1 is SGDLS and CDR2 YYNGEE. The J segment lost 6 bases and the V segment lost 0 bases, leaving 1 base of the junction unmatched. The CDR3 has 15 amino acids. As originally analysed: Amplification of reference gene primers was used by the study to estimate nucleated cell counts. Here immunoSEQ multiplex PCR was the method, and the copy in TCRdb shows in-frame clones only, minus some. From that table come the V and J calls and clone size; the DNA was used to work out D and trimming. The data contain about 130,000 clones, around 73% of them singletons. The TCR comes from a man aged 55 to 70 who had recovered from COVID-19. Sequencing used peripheral blood. The chain couples TRBV9 to TRBJ2-7; 15 nucleotides match TRBD2. CDR3 bases: TGTGCCAGCAGCGTAGGGGGACTAGCGGGAGGCGAGCAGTACTTC. Encoded protein: CASSVGGLAGGEQYF.